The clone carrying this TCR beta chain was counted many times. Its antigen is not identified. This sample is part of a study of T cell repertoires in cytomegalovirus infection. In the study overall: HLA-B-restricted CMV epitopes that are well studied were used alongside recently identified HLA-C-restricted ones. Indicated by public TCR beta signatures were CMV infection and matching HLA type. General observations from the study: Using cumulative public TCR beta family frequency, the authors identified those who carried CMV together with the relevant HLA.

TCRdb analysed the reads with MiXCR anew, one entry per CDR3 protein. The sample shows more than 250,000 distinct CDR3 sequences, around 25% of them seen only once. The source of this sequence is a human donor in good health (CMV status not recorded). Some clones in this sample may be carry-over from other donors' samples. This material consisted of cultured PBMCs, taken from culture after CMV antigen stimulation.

CDR3 DNA sequence: TGTGCCAGCAGGTTAACTTGGACAGGGAAAACAGATACGCAGTATTTT. Translating it yields CASRLTWTGKTDTQYF. The chain employs TRBV2 and TRBJ2-3, with TRBD1 matching over 8 bases. The CDR3 runs 16 residues. V lost 6 bases to trimming and J lost 3 bases; unmatched junction nucleotides: 11. Germline loops: CDR1 SNHLY, CDR2 FYNNEI.